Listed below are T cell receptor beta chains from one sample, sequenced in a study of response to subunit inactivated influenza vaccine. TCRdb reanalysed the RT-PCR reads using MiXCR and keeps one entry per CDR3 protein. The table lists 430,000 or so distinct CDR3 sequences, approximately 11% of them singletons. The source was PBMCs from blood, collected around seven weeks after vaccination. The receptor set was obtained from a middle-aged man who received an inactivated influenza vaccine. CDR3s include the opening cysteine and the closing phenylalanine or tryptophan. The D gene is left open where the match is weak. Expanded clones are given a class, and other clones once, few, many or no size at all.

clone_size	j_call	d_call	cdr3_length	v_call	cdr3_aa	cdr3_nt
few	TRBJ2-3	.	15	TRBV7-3	CASSPALSATDTQYF	TGTGCCAGCAGCCCGGCCCTCTCGGCCACAGATACGCAGTATTTT
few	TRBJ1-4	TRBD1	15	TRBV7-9	CASSPTRTGNEKLFF	TGTGCCAGCAGCCCCACGAGGACAGGCAATGAAAAACTGTTTTTT
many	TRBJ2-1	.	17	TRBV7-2	CASSLAVGHSSYNEQFF	TGTGCCAGCAGCTTAGCAGTAGGGCATAGCTCCTACAATGAGCAGTTCTTC
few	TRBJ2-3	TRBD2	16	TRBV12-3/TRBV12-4	CASSWASGGNTDTQYF	TGTGCCAGCAGTTGGGCTAGCGGGGGGAACACAGATACGCAGTATTTT
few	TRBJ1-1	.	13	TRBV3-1	CASSQDEGRRAFF	TGTGCCAGCAGCCAAGATGAGGGACGGAGGGCTTTCTTT
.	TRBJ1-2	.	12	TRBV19	CASTDSHYGYTF	TGTGCCAGTACTGACTCACACTATGGCTACACCTTC
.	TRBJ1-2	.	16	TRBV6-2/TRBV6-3	CASSYPTSVSNYGYTF	TGTGCCAGCAGTTACCCGACATCAGTGAGTAACTATGGCTACACCTTC
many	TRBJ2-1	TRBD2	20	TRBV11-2	CASSLVSYGLAGGTYNEQFF	TGTGCCAGCAGCTTAGTTAGCTATGGACTAGCGGGGGGAACCTACAATGAGCAGTTCTTC
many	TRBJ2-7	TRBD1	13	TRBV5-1	CASNPGQGYEQYF	TGCGCCAGCAATCCGGGACAGGGATACGAGCAGTACTTC
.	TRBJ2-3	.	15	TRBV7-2	CASSLYWGATDTQYF	TGTGCCAGCAGCTTATATTGGGGTGCCACAGATACGCAGTATTTT
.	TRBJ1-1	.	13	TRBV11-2	CASSFQESTEAFF	TGTGCCAGCAGCTTTCAGGAGTCTACTGAAGCTTTCTTT
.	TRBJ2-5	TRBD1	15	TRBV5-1	CASNRDRGIQETQYF	TGCGCCAGCAACCGGGACAGGGGGATCCAAGAGACCCAGTACTTC
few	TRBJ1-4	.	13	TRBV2	CAIRQKTNEKLFF	TGTGCCATCCGACAGAAGACTAATGAAAAACTGTTTTTT
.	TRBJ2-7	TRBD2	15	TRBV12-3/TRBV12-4	CASSTPGGGAKEQYF	TGTGCCAGCAGCACCCCTGGCGGGGGGGCAAAAGAGCAGTACTTC
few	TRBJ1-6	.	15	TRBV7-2	CASSLERGLGSPLHF	TGTGCCAGCAGCTTAGAGCGGGGTTTAGGTTCACCCCTCCACTTT
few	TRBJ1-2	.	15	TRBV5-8	CASSLGQGLHYGYTF	TGTGCCAGCAGCTTGGGGCAGGGGTTACACTATGGCTACACCTTC
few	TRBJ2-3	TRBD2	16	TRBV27	CASSSLAGGPSDTQYF	TGTGCCAGCAGTTCCCTAGCGGGAGGGCCCTCAGATACGCAGTATTTT
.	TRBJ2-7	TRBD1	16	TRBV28	CASSSRTGGSSYEQYF	TGTGCCAGCAGTTCCCGGACAGGGGGTAGCTCCTACGAGCAGTACTTC
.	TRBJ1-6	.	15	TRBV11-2	CASRGVTRSNSPLHF	TGTGCCAGCAGGGGTGTAACCCGTTCTAATTCACCCCTCCACTTT
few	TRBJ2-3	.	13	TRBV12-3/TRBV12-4	CASSPWDTDTQYF	TGTGCCAGCAGCCCTTGGGATACAGATACGCAGTATTTT
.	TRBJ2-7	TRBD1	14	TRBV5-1	CASSTYKGAYEQYF	TGCGCCAGCAGCACCTATAAGGGGGCTTACGAGCAGTACTTC
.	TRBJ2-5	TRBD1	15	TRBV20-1	CSATRGDRVQETQYF	TGCAGTGCTACGAGGGGGGACAGGGTCCAAGAGACCCAGTACTTC
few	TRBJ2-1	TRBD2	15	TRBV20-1	CSARGAGGVYNEQFF	TGCAGTGCTAGAGGAGCGGGAGGGGTCTACAATGAGCAGTTCTTC
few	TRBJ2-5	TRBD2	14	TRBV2	CASTKAGARETQYF	TGTGCCAGCACAAAGGCGGGAGCGAGGGAGACCCAGTACTTC
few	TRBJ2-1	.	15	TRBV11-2	CASSLGNFPYNEQFF	TGTGCCAGCAGCTTAGGCAACTTTCCTTACAATGAGCAGTTCTTC
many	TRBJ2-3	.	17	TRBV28	CASSSLDYTYSTDTQYF	TGTGCCAGCAGTTCTCTGGACTACACGTATAGCACAGATACGCAGTATTTT
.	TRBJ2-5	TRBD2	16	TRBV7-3	CASSVSGRGQWETQYF	TGTGCCAGCAGCGTTAGCGGGAGGGGCCAGTGGGAGACCCAGTACTTC
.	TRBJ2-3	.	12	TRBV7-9	CASTIAVDTQYF	TGTGCCAGCACCATCGCGGTAGATACGCAGTATTTT
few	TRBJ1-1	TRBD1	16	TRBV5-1	CASSSPGAGGTTEAFF	TGCGCCAGCAGCTCTCCCGGGGCAGGGGGCACCACTGAAGCTTTCTTT
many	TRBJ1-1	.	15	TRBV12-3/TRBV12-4	CASSGTLSLNTEAFF	TGTGCCAGCAGCGGGACCTTGAGCCTGAACACTGAAGCTTTCTTT
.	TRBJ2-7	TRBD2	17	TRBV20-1	CSARGGASGRFSYEQYF	TGCAGTGCTAGAGGGGGGGCTAGCGGGAGGTTTTCCTACGAGCAGTACTTC
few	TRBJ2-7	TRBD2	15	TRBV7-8	CASSSFLAGGYEQYF	TGTGCCAGCAGCTCATTCCTAGCGGGGGGATACGAGCAGTACTTC
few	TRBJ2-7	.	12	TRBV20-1	CSARGQTYEQYF	TGCAGTGCTAGGGGACAAACCTACGAGCAGTACTTC
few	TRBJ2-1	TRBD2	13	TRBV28	CASHSREHKEQFF	TGTGCCAGCCACTCGCGGGAGCACAAGGAGCAGTTCTTC
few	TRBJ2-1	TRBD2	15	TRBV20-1	CSAHSLAGALNEQFF	TGCAGTGCCCATTCACTAGCGGGGGCCCTCAATGAGCAGTTCTTC
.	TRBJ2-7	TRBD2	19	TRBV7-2	CASSLAGTSGPRGAYEQYF	TGTGCCAGCAGCTTAGCAGGGACTAGCGGTCCCAGGGGAGCCTACGAGCAGTACTTC
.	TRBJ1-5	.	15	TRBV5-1	CASSLEGGNYQPQHF	TGCGCCAGCAGCTTGGAAGGGGGAAACTATCAGCCCCAGCATTTT
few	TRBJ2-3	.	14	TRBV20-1	CSARDLGRTDTQYF	TGCAGTGCTAGAGATCTGGGGAGGACAGATACGCAGTATTTT
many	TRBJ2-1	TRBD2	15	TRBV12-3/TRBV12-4	CASRGGVGLVNEQFF	TGTGCCAGCAGAGGGGGTGTGGGACTAGTCAATGAGCAGTTCTTC
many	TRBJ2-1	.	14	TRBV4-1	CASSRESGYNEQFF	TGCGCCAGCAGCCGGGAGAGTGGCTACAATGAGCAGTTCTTC
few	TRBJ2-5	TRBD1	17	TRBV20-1	CSASLPRQGRGQETQYF	TGCAGTGCTTCGCTACCCCGACAGGGCAGAGGCCAAGAGACCCAGTACTTC
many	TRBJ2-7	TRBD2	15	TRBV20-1	CSAGIRTSFSYEQYF	TGCAGTGCTGGGATAAGGACTAGCTTCTCCTACGAGCAGTACTTC
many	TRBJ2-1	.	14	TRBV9	CASSVAGSLNEQFF	TGTGCCAGCAGCGTAGCTGGCTCCCTGAATGAGCAGTTCTTC
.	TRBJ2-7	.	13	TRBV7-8	CASSLTPNYEQYF	TGTGCCAGCAGCTTAACCCCCAACTACGAGCAGTACTTC
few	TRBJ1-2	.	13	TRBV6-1	CASSASGSYGYTF	TGTGCCAGCAGTGCGTCAGGGTCGTATGGCTACACCTTC
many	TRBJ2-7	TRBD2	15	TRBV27	CASSSRLASSYEQYF	TGTGCCAGCAGTTCTCGACTAGCCAGTTCCTACGAGCAGTACTTC
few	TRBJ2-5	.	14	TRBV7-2	CASSLSRVPETQYF	TGTGCCAGCAGCTTATCCAGGGTCCCAGAGACCCAGTACTTC
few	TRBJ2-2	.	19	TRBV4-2	CASSQDVEVWGGETGELFF	TGTGCCAGCAGCCAAGATGTGGAAGTGTGGGGAGGTGAAACCGGGGAGCTGTTTTTT